The 21 T cell receptor beta chains presented below share a single source sample, sequenced in a study of early T cells in non-severe SARS-CoV-2 infection. MiXCR was run by TCRdb on the 5' RACE reads, yielding one entry per CDR3 protein. The sample lists approximately 58,000 distinct CDR3 sequences; less than 15% were seen once. Here the sequenced sample was whole blood, taken at baseline. The receptor set was obtained from an adult who was a healthcare worker with PCR-confirmed SARS-CoV-2 infection or an uninfected control (not recorded which).

Ten or more counts support this clonotype. The chain carries TRBV12-3 or TRBV12-4 and TRBJ1-3; unclear D gene. Trimming shortened V by 6 bases and J by 0 bases, and 9 bases separated the two germline ends. CDR3 length: 14 residues. CDR3 amino acids: CASSPRLSGNTIYF. In DNA form, the CDR3 reads TGTGCCAGCAGCCCCAGGCTCTCTGGAAACACCATATATTTT.

The chain recombines TRBV18 with TRBJ2-7; the D gene is possibly TRBD2 (6 bases). Germline values: CDR1 KGHSH, CDR2 LQKENI. The CDR3 has 18 residues. Between the trimmed V and J ends, which lost 0 bases and 4 bases, there was a span of 22 bases. The CDR3 reads CASSPPPARQEGKYEQYF. The CDR3 nucleotides read TGTGCCAGCTCACCACCACCAGCGAGGCAGGAGGGAAAGTACGAGCAGTACTTC.

The table lists this clonotype with a few counts. J is TRBJ2-7 and V is TRBV18; 10 nucleotides match TRBD1. Germline V CDR1 and CDR2: KGHSH, LQKENI. This CDR3 has 15 residues. V gave up 3 bases and J gave up 2 bases; unmatched junction bases: 4. This CDR3 reads CASSPTGGAPYEQYF. CDR3 coding DNA: TGTGCCAGCTCACCGACAGGGGGCGCCCCCTACGAGCAGTACTTC.

This clonotype was observed a few times. The J gene is TRBJ2-3, the V gene TRBV18, with D possibly TRBD2 on 5 matching bases. Germline-derived CDR1 and CDR2 are KGHSH and LQKENI. The CDR3 is 14 amino acids. Trimming stripped 3 bases from V and 4 bases from J, with 11 bases between. As DNA, the CDR3 is TGTGCCAGCTCACCTCTAAACGGGGCAGATACGCAGTATTTT. Translating gives CASSPLNGADTQYF. The whole variable domain, filled in from reference TRBV18 and TRBJ2-3, reads NAGVMQNPRHLVRRRGQEARLRCSPMKGHSHVYWYRQLPEEGLKFMVYLQKENIIDESGMPKERFSAEFPKEGPSILRIQQVVRGDSAAYFCASSPLNGADTQYFGPGTRLTVL.

A few counts support this clonotype. The gene calls are TRBV4-1 and TRBJ2-5; D unresolved. The CDR3 totals 13 residues. V lost 1 base to trimming and J lost 4 bases, with 7 bases between them. Germline V gene data show CDR1 as MGHRA and CDR2 as YSYEKL. CDR3 sequence (DNA): TGCGCCAGCAGCCAAGTTCGGCGAGAGACCCAGTACTTC. This codes for CASSQVRRETQYF.

This clonotype has only a few counts. The gene calls are TRBV7-6 and TRBJ1-4, with unresolved D. This CDR3 contains 14 residues. The V gene lost 4 bases and the J gene lost 8 bases, with 14 bases spanning the gap. Germline values: CDR1 SGHVS, CDR2 FNYEAQ. CDR3 residues: CASSSMRGREKLFF. DNA for the CDR3: TGTGCCAGCAGCTCGATGAGAGGGAGGGAAAAACTGTTTTTT. Based on the CDR3 plus reference TRBV7-6 and TRBJ1-4, the full variable domain is GAGVSQSPRYKVTKRGQDVALRCDPISGHVSLYWYRQALGQGPEFLTYFNYEAQQDKSGLPNDRFSAERPEGSISTLTIQRTEQRDSAMYRCASSSMRGREKLFFGSGTQLSVL.

The rearrangement links TRBV9 to TRBJ2-7, with TRBD1 as a possible D gene (6 bases). CDR3 length: 14 amino acids. Per the germline V gene, CDR1 is SGDLS and CDR2 is YYNGEE. Trimming cost V 4 bases and J 0 bases, with 11 bases left between them. CDR3 sequence (DNA): TGTGCCAGCAGCCCCTCGACAGGCTCCTACGAGCAGTACTTC. It specifies CASSPSTGSYEQYF.

This clonotype was observed a handful of times. V gene TRBV12-3 or TRBV12-4 combines with J gene TRBJ2-3, with 9 nucleotides matching TRBD1. Trimming took 5 bases from V and 4 from J; bases not matched to a gene: 7. The CDR3 is made up of 15 amino acids. The CDR3 sequence is CASSTQGASADTQYF. DNA of the CDR3: TGTGCCAGCAGTACACAGGGGGCTTCAGCAGATACGCAGTATTTT.

The gene calls are TRBV18 and TRBJ2-7; 11 nucleotides agree with TRBD2. The germline CDR1 and CDR2 sequences are KGHSH and LQKENI. The CDR3 loop spans 15 amino acids. The V and J ends lost 3 bases and 2 bases, in that order; junction bases with no gene match: 3. CDR3 sequence reads: CASSPTSGSPYEQYF. As DNA, the CDR3 is TGTGCCAGCTCACCCACTAGCGGGAGTCCCTACGAGCAGTACTTC.

This clonotype is labeled medium-sized. The rearrangement uses TRBV27 and TRBJ1-1; no clear D gene. The CDR3 is made up of 14 amino acids. The V gene's germline CDR1 is MNHEY and CDR2 SMNVEV (reference sequence). V gave up 7 bases and J gave up 1 base, with 13 bases separating them. The CDR3 DNA follows: TGTGCCAGCATTAAGTTCGGGCAGAACACTGAAGCTTTCTTT. Its protein is CASIKFGQNTEAFF.

This clonotype has ten or more counts. The genes are TRBV28 and TRBJ1-1, with D hard to call. The germline V gene encodes CDR1 MDHEN and CDR2 SYDVKM. This CDR3 comprises 12 residues. V was trimmed by 6 bases and J by 7 bases, leaving 12 bases between them. CDR3 sequence reads: CASSQTIFEAFF. CDR3 DNA sequence: TGTGCCAGCAGCCAGACTATATTTGAAGCTTTCTTT.

A few counts support this clonotype. V is TRBV4-1 and J is TRBJ1-1; D unresolved. The CDR3 is 13 amino acids. Looked up from germline, CDR1 is MGHRA and CDR2 is YSYEKL. Trimming stripped 1 base from V and 7 bases from J, with 10 bases between. CDR3 in amino acids: CASSQVEGSEAFF. As DNA, the CDR3 is TGCGCCAGCAGCCAAGTTGAGGGAAGTGAAGCTTTCTTT.

This clonotype has a handful of counts. The CDR3 bases are TGCGCCAGCAGTGTTGCGGGAGCTCGAGAGACCCAGTACTTC. It yields the protein CASSVAGARETQYF. The gene calls are TRBV10-2 and TRBJ2-5; 7 bases align to TRBD2. V gave up 4 bases and J gave up 4 bases; unmatched junction bases: 6. The CDR3 covers 14 residues. Germline V gives CDR1 WSHSY, CDR2 SAAADI.

There are a few counts of this clonotype. The CDR3 coding sequence is TGTGCCAGCAGCTTAAAGCGGAGTCCCTCCTACGAGCAGTACTTC. Protein: CASSLKRSPSYEQYF. The V call is TRBV7-2, the J call TRBJ2-7; D might be TRBD2 (5 bases). The ends were cut back, 2 bases at V and 0 bases at J, with 11 bases in the middle. CDR1 and CDR2 (germline): SGHTA, FQGNSA. The CDR3 consists of 15 residues.

In its sample, this clonotype was seen many times. V and J are TRBV5-1 and TRBJ2-5; the match to TRBD2 covers 9 bases. In germline, CDR1 is SGHRS, CDR2 YFSETQ. The V segment lost 4 bases and the J segment 3 bases; nucleotides outside the gene matches: 10. This CDR3 comprises 16 residues. Here the CDR3 DNA reads TGCGCCAGCAGCCCGGGACTAGCCGCCGAAAAAGAGACCCAGTACTTC. It translates to CASSPGLAAEKETQYF.

V is TRBV5-1 and J is TRBJ2-5; the match to TRBD2 covers 10 bases. There are 16 residues in the CDR3. The germline V gene has CDR1 SGHRS and CDR2 YFSETQ. After removal of 4 bases from V and 2 bases from J, the junction contained 8 bases not matched to a gene. In DNA form, the CDR3 reads TGCGCCAGCAGCGCTCCCCCTAGCGGGGGACAAGAGACCCAGTACTTC. This encodes CASSAPPSGGQETQYF.

This clonotype was counted many times. The V call is TRBV28, the J call TRBJ1-5; the D is unclear. Germline CDR1 reads MDHEN; CDR2 reads SYDVKM. Trimming left V 5 bases short and J 4 bases short, with 3 bases between. CDR3 size: 11 residues. In DNA form, the CDR3 reads TGTGCCAGCAGTGGAAATCAGCCCCAGCATTTT. Protein sequence: CASSGNQPQHF.

This clonotype has at least ten counts. J is TRBJ2-4 and V is TRBV28; 12 nucleotides match TRBD2. V dropped 5 bases and J dropped 2; count of bases not matched to a gene: 7. CDR1 is MDHEN and CDR2 is SYDVKM in the germline V gene. CDR3 size: 17 residues. The CDR3 nucleotides are TGTGCCAGCAGTCAACTGACTAGCGGGAGCTCCAAAAACATTCAGTACTTC. As protein: CASSQLTSGSSKNIQYF.

This clonotype was found a few times. The chain uses TRBV28 and TRBJ2-7; 7 bases line up with TRBD1. This CDR3 has 14 residues. Per germline, CDR1 MDHEN and CDR2 SYDVKM. V was clipped by 3 bases and J by 2 bases; unmatched bases: 4. Written as DNA, the CDR3 is TGTGCCAGCAGTTTCCTGGGACAGACCTACGAGCAGTACTTC. Translation: CASSFLGQTYEQYF.

This clonotype was counted many times. The V gene is TRBV28, the J gene TRBJ2-7; D perhaps matches TRBD2 (6 bases). V lost 2 bases and J lost 7, with 21 bases in between. CDR1 MDHEN and CDR2 SYDVKM come from the germline V gene. The CDR3 totals 16 residues. The CDR3 region is CASSLESGVTIREQYF. In DNA, the CDR3 is TGTGCCAGCAGTTTAGAGTCGGGAGTTACAATTAGGGAGCAGTACTTC.

This clonotype was observed at least ten times. V and J are TRBV29-1 and TRBJ2-2, with D maybe TRBD2 (5 bases). Germline V gene sequence: CDR1 SQVTM, CDR2 ANQGSEA. The germline V and J ends were trimmed by 5 bases and 1 base, with 11 bases remaining between them. The CDR3 contains 14 residues. The DNA of the CDR3 is TGCAGCGTTTCTAGGACTGGGAACACCGGGGAGCTGTTTTTT. This codes for CSVSRTGNTGELFF.